The T cell receptor (beta chain) under discussion was sequenced for a study of CD8+CD57+ T cells in acquired aplastic anemia. Study background: Sorted CD4+ and CD8+ cells yielded DNA averaging approximately 3.4 ug. Study-level points and caveats: Some 29 CD8+ CDR3 sequences were shared between patients and controls.

Germline V gene sequence: CDR1 SGHNT, CDR2 YENEEA. This CDR3 spans 16 amino acids. V trimming: 0 bases; J trimming: 6 bases; junction bases outside the gene matches: 9. Profiling that covered TCR beta VDJ and CDR3 relied on genomic DNA as its template. TCRdb recomputed calls from the reads with MiXCR, one row per CDR3 protein. The repertoire includes approximately 250,000 distinct CDR3 sequences, roughly 82% of them detected once, and around 40% sits in the top ten. By flow cytometry, patients selected for sequencing had shown an expansion of CD8+CD57+ cells. Each patient carried a diagnosis of severe acquired aplastic anemia. No therapy was given to patients before blood sampling. As regards this clonotype: Its antigen is still unknown.

The chain couples TRBV11-3 to TRBJ2-3, with 7 positions matching TRBD1. The sequence derives from a human donor with aplastic anemia. The sequenced sample was sorted CD4+, CD8+, or CD8+CD57+ T cells (not recorded which) from PBMCs. CDR3 sequence: CASSLDLTGIEDTQYF. In nucleotides, the CDR3 is TGTGCCAGCAGCTTAGATCTGACAGGGATCGAGGATACGCAGTATTTT.